Detailed here is one T cell receptor beta chain. Its antigen specificity is not known. Base qualities are not recorded, but no much larger clone differs from it by a single base. TCRdb names Illumina NovaSeq 6000 as the instrument used. TCRalpha and TCRbeta cDNA libraries were constructed by 5'RACE with constant-segment primers, with sample barcodes and unique molecular identifiers being introduced. Trizol reagent was used to extract RNA from every sample. The libraries were amplified in two PCR steps, and the second step added a second sample barcode and Illumina TruSeq adapters. Sequencing of the libraries was done on an Illumina NovaSeq, producing 2 x 150 bp paired-end reads. The authors processed their data as follows. The reads were demultiplexed and collapsed into UMI-guided consensus sequences using migec v1.2.7. Using mixcr v2.1.11, the UMI consensuses were aligned to TRA and TRB V and J templates and assembled into clonotypes. A clonotype was counted as expanded or contracted only when both edgeR and NoisET called the clonotype significant, with the noise models trained on biological replicates. For edgeR calls, the cutoffs were a false discovery rate-adjusted p below 0.01 and a log2 fold-change threshold of 1. As an exploratory analysis of dynamics, max-normalized trajectories of the 1000 most abundant clonotypes were examined with PCA combined with hierarchical clustering. Each responding clone was given a CD4 or CD8 phenotype based on the CD4+ and CD8+ repertoires, which had been sequenced separately. The public reads were quality trimmed at Q25 with fastp and then assembled into clones with MiXCR by TCRdb, keeping productive beta chains. Each CDR3 protein appears once, grouped with its most common genes and DNA. Here the V and J calls rest on TCRdb's processing, not on the authors' analysis. The sample table shows around 450,000 distinct CDR3 sequences, and around 20% are seen once. Approximately 8.4% of the sample is in the top ten clones.

The germline V gene (reference sequence) provides CDR1 SGHKS and CDR2 YYEKEE. Trimming costs V 3 bases and J 1 base, and their ends lie 13 bases apart. The CDR3 contains 15 residues, cysteine and phenylalanine counted. Kept here is only the CDR3 DNA, which spans 45 bases and is read in frame from base 1. The data were taken from a study of T-cell memory formation after mild COVID-19 (dated by TCRdb to the early 2020s). Looking at the study overall: Most TCR sequence clusters were specific to one of the two donors. In two donors, T-cell clones that expanded and contracted after mild COVID-19 were followed by sequencing TCRalpha and TCRbeta repertoires longitudinally. The cohort was made up of two young adult volunteers, one female and one male, who were previously healthy.

Ficoll-Paque density gradient centrifugation was the method used to isolate PBMCs. General study outcomes and caveats: Clones contracting from day 15 to 85 had balanced CD4/CD8 phenotypes, while a second wave expanding from day 15 to 37 was biased towards CD4+. The detection of some responding clones in pre-infection memory suggests that pre-existing cross-reactive memory T cells joined the SARS-CoV-2 response. The study covered only two mild cases, and larger cohorts including severe cases with pre-infection samples were considered necessary. SARS-CoV-2 specificity of the second-wave clones peaking on day 37 was not confirmed. Contracting CD4+ clones were located mainly in the CM and EM memory subsets, whereas CD8+ clones were found to be enriched in EMRA.

Sequencing input: PBMCs or a T cell subset sorted from them (not recorded which). Recombination linked TRBV5-5 to TRBJ1-1; D gene: possibly TRBD1, on 6 matching bases. This clonotype was sampled from an adult woman who had mild COVID-19 (a few samples of this study predate the infection). The sample titles of this study are shuffled in the database, so cell type and time point are left out; the donor was told from shared clones. The DNA sequence is given as TGTGCCAGCAGCTACTCACAGGGCCCGAACACTGAAGCTTTCTTT. The resulting protein is CASSYSQGPNTEAFF.